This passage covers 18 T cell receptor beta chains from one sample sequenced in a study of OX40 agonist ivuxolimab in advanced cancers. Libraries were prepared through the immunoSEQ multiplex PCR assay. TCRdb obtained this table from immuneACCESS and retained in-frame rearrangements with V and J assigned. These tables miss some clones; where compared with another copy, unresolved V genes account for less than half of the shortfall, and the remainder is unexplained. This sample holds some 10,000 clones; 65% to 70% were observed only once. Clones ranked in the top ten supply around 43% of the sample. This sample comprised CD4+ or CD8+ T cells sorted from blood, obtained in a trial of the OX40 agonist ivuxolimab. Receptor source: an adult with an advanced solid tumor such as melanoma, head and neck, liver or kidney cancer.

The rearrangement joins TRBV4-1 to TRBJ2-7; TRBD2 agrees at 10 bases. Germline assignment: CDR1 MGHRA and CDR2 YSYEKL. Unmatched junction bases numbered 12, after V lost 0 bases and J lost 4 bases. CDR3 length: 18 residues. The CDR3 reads CASSQDPSSGSLIYEQYF. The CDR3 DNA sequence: TGCGCCAGCAGCCAAGACCCCTCTAGCGGGAGTCTTATTTACGAGCAGTACTTC.

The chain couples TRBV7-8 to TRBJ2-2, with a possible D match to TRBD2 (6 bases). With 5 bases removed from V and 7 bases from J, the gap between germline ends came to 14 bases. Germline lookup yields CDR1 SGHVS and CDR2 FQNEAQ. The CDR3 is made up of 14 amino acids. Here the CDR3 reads CASSAGLMSGELFF. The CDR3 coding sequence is TGTGCCAGCAGCGCGGGACTTATGAGCGGGGAGCTGTTTTTT.

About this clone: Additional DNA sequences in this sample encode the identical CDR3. The CDR3 nucleotides read TGTGCCAGCAGCTTAGAGGGTCAGGGGGCTGTTGGCTACACCTTC. This translates into CASSLEGQGAVGYTF. V is TRBV13 and J is TRBJ1-2, with 8 bases aligning to TRBD1. Germline CDR1 and CDR2: PRHDT and FYEKMQ (reference sequence). The CDR3 contains 15 residues. V was pared by 1 base and J by 7 bases, with 8 bases of the junction left unmatched.

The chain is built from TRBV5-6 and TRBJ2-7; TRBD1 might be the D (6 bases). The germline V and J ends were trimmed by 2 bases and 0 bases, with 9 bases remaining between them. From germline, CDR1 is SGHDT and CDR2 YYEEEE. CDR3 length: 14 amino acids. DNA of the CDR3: TGTGCCAGCAGCTTTGGGGACAACTCCTACGAGCAGTACTTC. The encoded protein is CASSFGDNSYEQYF.

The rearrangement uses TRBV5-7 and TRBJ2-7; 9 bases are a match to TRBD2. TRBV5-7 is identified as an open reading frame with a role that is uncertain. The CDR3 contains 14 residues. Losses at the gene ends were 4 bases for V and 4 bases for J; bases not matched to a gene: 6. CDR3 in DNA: TGTGCCAGCAGCCAAGATACTAGCGGGTACGAGCAGTACTTC. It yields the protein CASSQDTSGYEQYF.

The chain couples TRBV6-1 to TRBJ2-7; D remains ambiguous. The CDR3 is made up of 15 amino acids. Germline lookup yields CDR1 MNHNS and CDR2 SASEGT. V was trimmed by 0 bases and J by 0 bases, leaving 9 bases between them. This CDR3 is CASSEALDASYEQYF. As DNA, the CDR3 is TGTGCCAGCAGTGAAGCGCTGGACGCCTCCTACGAGCAGTACTTC.

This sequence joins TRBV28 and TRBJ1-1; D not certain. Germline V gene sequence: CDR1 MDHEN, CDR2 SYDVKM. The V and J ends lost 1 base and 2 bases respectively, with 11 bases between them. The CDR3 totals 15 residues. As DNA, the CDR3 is TGTGCCAGCAGTTTATCGGCAGAGTTAAACACTGAAGCTTTCTTT. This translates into CASSLSAELNTEAFF.

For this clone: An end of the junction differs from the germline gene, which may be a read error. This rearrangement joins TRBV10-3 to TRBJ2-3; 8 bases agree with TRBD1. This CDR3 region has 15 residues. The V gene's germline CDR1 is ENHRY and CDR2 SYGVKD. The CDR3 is CASSEVTGGTDTQYF. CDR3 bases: TGTGCCAGCAGTGAAGTGACAGGGGGCACAGATACGCAGTATTTT.

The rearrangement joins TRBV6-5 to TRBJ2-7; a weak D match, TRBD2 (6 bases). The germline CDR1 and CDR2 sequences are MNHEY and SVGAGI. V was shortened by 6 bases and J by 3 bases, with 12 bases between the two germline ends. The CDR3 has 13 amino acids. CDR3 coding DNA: TGTGCCAGCAGCCCGGGACTCTACTACGAGCAGTACTTC. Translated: CASSPGLYYEQYF.

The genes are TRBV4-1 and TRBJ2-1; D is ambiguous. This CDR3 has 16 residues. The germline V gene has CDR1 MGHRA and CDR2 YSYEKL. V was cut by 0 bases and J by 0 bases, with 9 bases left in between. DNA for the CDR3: TGCGCCAGCAGCCAAGATTCAGTGAGCTCCTACAATGAGCAGTTCTTC. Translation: CASSQDSVSSYNEQFF.

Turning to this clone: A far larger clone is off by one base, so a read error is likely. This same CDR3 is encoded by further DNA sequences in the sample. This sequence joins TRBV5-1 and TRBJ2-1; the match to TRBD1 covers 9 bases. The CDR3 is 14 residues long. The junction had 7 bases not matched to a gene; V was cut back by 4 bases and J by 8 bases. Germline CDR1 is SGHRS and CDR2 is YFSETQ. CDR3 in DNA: TGCGCCAGCAGCGGGGACAGGGCGGTGTATGAGCAGTTCTTC. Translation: CASSGDRAVYEQFF.

The CDR3 sequence: CASSENTDTQYF. For the CDR3, the DNA is TGTGCCAGCAGCGAAAACACAGATACGCAGTATTTT. The V and J genes are TRBV5-4 and TRBJ2-3; D is uncertain. Germline lookup yields CDR1 SGHNT and CDR2 YYREEE (reference sequence). V gave up 4 bases and J gave up 2 bases, with 5 bases separating them. The CDR3 runs to 12 residues.

This CDR3 is CAWSAGQGNSPLHF. CDR3 coding DNA: TGTGCCTGGAGCGCTGGACAGGGGAATTCACCCCTCCACTTT. This chain uses TRBV30 with TRBJ1-6; TRBD1 agrees at 9 bases. The J segment lost 7 bases and the V segment lost 3 bases, leaving 4 bases of the junction unmatched. Germline V CDR1 and CDR2: GTSNPN, SVGIG (reference sequence). CDR3 size: 14 residues.

CDR3 amino acids: CASSRTVGDSGANVLTF. The CDR3 DNA follows: TGTGCCAGCAGCAGGACAGTCGGGGACTCTGGGGCCAACGTCCTGACTTTC. The chain uses TRBV7-6 and TRBJ2-6; possible D gene TRBD1, 6 bases. CDR3 length: 17 residues. The V gene's germline CDR1 is SGHVS and CDR2 FNYEAQ. V lost 5 bases to trimming and J lost 0 bases, with 14 bases between them.

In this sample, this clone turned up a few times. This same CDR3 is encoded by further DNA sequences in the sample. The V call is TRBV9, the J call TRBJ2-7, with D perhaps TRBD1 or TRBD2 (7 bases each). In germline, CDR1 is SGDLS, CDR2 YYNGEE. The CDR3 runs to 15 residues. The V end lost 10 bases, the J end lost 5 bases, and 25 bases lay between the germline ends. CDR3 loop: CARRGGQGGRDEQYF. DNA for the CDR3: TGTGCCCGCCGCGGGGGTCAAGGGGGCAGGGACGAGCAGTACTTC. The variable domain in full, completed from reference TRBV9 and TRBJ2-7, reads DSGVTQTPKHLITATGQRVTLRCSPRSGDLSVYWYQQSLDQGLQFLIQYYNGEERAKGNILERFSAQQFPDLHSELNLSSLELGDSALYFCARRGGQGGRDEQYFGPGTRLTVT.

CDR3 DNA: TGTGCCAGCTTAAGTAAGCTAGCGGGACCCCGGGTCACCGGGGAGCTGTTTTTT. Translation gives CASLSKLAGPRVTGELFF. The chain uses TRBV6-4 and TRBJ2-2; the match to TRBD2 covers 9 bases. Per the germline V gene, CDR1 is MRHNA and CDR2 is SNTAGT. This CDR3 contains 18 residues. Unmatched junction bases numbered 17, after V lost 8 bases and J lost 4 bases.

The CDR3 here is CASSDSSNYGYTF. CDR3 coding DNA: TGTGCCAGCAGTGACTCCAGTAACTATGGCTACACCTTC. J is TRBJ1-2 and V is TRBV6-4; the D is unclear. Trimming took off 0 bases at V and 1 base at J, with 3 bases between the two ends. This CDR3 comprises 13 residues. Germline V gene sequence: CDR1 MRHNA, CDR2 SNTAGT.

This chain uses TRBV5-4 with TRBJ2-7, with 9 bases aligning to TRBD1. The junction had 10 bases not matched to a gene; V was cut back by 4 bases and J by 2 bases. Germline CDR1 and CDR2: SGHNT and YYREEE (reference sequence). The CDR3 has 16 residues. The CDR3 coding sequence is TGTGCCAGCAGCCGGGGACAGGGCAACCTAGCCTACGAGCAGTACTTC. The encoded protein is CASSRGQGNLAYEQYF.